The 9 T cell receptor beta chains listed next were all sequenced from one sample in a study of shared clonotypes between healthy human individuals. TCRdb's table, derived via immunoSEQ multiplex PCR, lists solely in-frame clones and lacks some. The data show 550,000 to 850,000 clones, about 74% seen once. Material for sequencing was memory CD4+ T cells sorted from blood. The subset was: CD45RA-negative fraction. The receptors here all came from a woman under 40 in good health.

The rearrangement links TRBV18 to TRBJ2-7, with TRBD2 matching over 12 bases. Germline CDR1 reads KGHSH; CDR2 reads LQKENI. V dropped 3 bases and J dropped 3; count of bases not matched to a gene: 6. The CDR3 contains 16 residues. CDR3 coding DNA: TGTGCCAGCTCACCTCAGACTAGCGGGAGACGCTACGAGCAGTACTTC. This sequence encodes CASSPQTSGRRYEQYF. Supplemented by reference TRBV18 and TRBJ2-7, the full variable domain reads NAGVMQNPRHLVRRRGQEARLRCSPMKGHSHVYWYRQLPEEGLKFMVYLQKENIIDESGMPKERFSAEFPKEGPSILRIQQVVRGDSAAYFCASSPQTSGRRYEQYFGPGTRLTVT.

The chain joins TRBV19 to TRBJ2-7, with TRBD2 matching over 10 bases. Losses at the gene ends were 6 bases for V and 2 bases for J; bases not matched to a gene: 7. Germline V gives CDR1 LNHDA, CDR2 SQIVND (reference sequence). The CDR3 spans 15 residues. The CDR3 sequence: CASSPSGLATYEQYF. The CDR3 region has the DNA TGTGCCAGTAGCCCCTCGGGACTAGCGACCTACGAGCAGTACTTC.

The chain uses TRBV18 and TRBJ2-7; TRBD2 agrees at 8 bases. Germline V gives CDR1 KGHSH, CDR2 LQKENI. The CDR3 runs 16 residues. V lost 1 base and J lost 2; bases outside the gene matches: 7. The chain's CDR3 is CASSPLSAGGAYEQYF. The CDR3 DNA sequence: TGTGCCAGCTCACCACTGTCGGCGGGAGGAGCCTACGAGCAGTACTTC. The full variable domain, in which reference TRBV18 and TRBJ2-7 provide the parts outside the CDR3, is NAGVMQNPRHLVRRRGQEARLRCSPMKGHSHVYWYRQLPEEGLKFMVYLQKENIIDESGMPKERFSAEFPKEGPSILRIQQVVRGDSAAYFCASSPLSAGGAYEQYFGPGTRLTVT.

This chain connects TRBV28 to TRBJ1-4; a possible D gene is TRBD1 (6 bases). CDR1 is MDHEN, CDR2 SYDVKM, per germline. Between the trimmed V and J ends, which lost 7 bases and 5 bases, there was a span of 17 bases. The CDR3 has 15 residues. The CDR3 bases are TGTGCCAGCACCAAGCCAGGGCAGGGGAATGAAAAACTGTTTTTT. It encodes CASTKPGQGNEKLFF.

The CDR3 coding sequence is TGTGCCAGCAGTGAATATTGGGGGGACCACGAGCAGTACTTC. Translation: CASSEYWGDHEQYF. The chain recombines TRBV25-1 with TRBJ2-7; D is possibly TRBD2 (6 bases). The CDR3 extends over 14 amino acids. Trimming removed 0 bases at V and 5 bases at J, with 11 bases between. The germline CDR1 and CDR2 sequences are MGHDK and SYGVNS.

This chain links TRBV14 with TRBJ1-2; TRBD1 agrees at 8 bases. There are 14 residues in the CDR3. Trimming cost V 6 bases and J 4 bases; bases outside gene matches: 7. Germline V gene sequence: CDR1 SGHDN, CDR2 FVKESK. The DNA of the CDR3 is TGTGCCAGCAGTCCTTATGACAGGGGCTATGGCTACACCTTC. This codes for CASSPYDRGYGYTF. Full variable domain (outside the CDR3, taken from reference TRBV14 and TRBJ1-2): EAGVTQFPSHSVIEKGQTVTLRCDPISGHDNLYWYRRVMGKEIKFLLHFVKESKQDESGMPNNRFLAERTGGTYSTLKVQPAELEDSGVYFCASSPYDRGYGYTFGSGTRLTVV.

The sample holds one count of this clone. Other DNA sequences from this sample encode an identical CDR3 as well. The J gene is TRBJ2-2, the V gene TRBV5-1, with 10 bases matching TRBD2. The CDR3 runs 16 residues. Germline trimming cut 4 bases from V and 2 bases from J; bases unmatched to any gene: 5. In germline, CDR1 is SGHRS, CDR2 YFSETQ. This CDR3 is CASSPGLAVNTGELFF. CDR3 bases: TGCGCCAGCAGCCCCGGACTAGCGGTTAACACCGGGGAGCTGTTTTTT.

This rearrangement joins TRBV5-5 to TRBJ1-2; a possible D gene is TRBD1 (6 bases). The CDR3 extends over 13 amino acids. The V gene's germline CDR1 is SGHKS and CDR2 YYEKEE (reference sequence). With 4 bases removed from V and 6 bases from J, the gap between germline ends came to 13 bases. The CDR3 DNA follows: TGTGCCAGCAGCATATGGACAGACGATGGCTACACCTTC. It is translated as CASSIWTDDGYTF.

This chain links TRBV25-1 with TRBJ2-5, with D perhaps given as TRBD1 or TRBD2 (6 bases each). The CDR3 runs to 15 residues. The V end was cut by 8 bases, the J end by 5 bases, with 21 bases between. The germline CDR1 and CDR2 sequences are MGHDK and SYGVNS. The DNA for the CDR3 is TGTGCCAGCTGCGAGGGGGGCCAGCCGTCGGAGACCCAGTACTTC. Amino acids: CASCEGGQPSETQYF.